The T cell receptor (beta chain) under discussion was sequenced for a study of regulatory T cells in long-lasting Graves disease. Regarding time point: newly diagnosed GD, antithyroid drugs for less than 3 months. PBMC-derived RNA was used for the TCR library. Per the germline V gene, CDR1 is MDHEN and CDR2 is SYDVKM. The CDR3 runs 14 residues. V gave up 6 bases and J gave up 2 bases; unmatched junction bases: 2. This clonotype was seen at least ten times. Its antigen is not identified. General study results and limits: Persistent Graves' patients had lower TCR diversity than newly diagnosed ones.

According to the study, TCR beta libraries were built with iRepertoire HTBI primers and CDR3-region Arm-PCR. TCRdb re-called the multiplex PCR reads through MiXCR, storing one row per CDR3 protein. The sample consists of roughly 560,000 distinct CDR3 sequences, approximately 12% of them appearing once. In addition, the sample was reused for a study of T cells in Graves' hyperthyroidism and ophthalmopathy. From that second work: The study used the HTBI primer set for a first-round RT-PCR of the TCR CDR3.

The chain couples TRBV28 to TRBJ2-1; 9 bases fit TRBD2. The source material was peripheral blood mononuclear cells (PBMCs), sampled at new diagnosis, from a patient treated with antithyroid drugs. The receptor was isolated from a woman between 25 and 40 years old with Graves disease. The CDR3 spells CASRAGGPYNEQFF. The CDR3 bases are TGTGCCAGCAGGGCGGGAGGGCCCTACAATGAGCAGTTCTTC.